These 31 T cell receptor beta chains were sequenced from one sample in a study of T cells in localized non-small cell lung cancer. Method: immunoSEQ multiplex PCR; TCRdb's copy keeps in-frame clones and lacks some. Of around 34,000 clones in the sample, 93% were seen once. The sequencing used peripheral blood, collected before any cancer treatment. The receptors derive from a female donor at least 60 years old with stage I lung adenocarcinoma.

This chain uses TRBV19 with TRBJ1-2; 7 bases agree with TRBD1. CDR1 LNHDA and CDR2 SQIVND come from the germline V gene (reference sequence). Trimming cost V 6 bases and J 4 bases; bases outside gene matches: 14. This CDR3 spans 16 amino acids. CDR3 nucleotides: TGTGCCAGTAGCAGCCCGACCGGGACAGCCCTCTATGGCTACACCTTC. This gives the protein CASSSPTGTALYGYTF.

V gene TRBV18 combines with J gene TRBJ2-3, with D perhaps matching TRBD1 (6 bases). Germline values: CDR1 KGHSH, CDR2 LQKENI. V shed 5 bases and J shed 3 bases, with 15 bases lying between them. The CDR3 totals 15 residues. CDR3 sequence reads: CASSEQGYGTDTQYF. DNA for the CDR3: TGTGCCAGCTCAGAACAGGGTTACGGGACAGATACGCAGTATTTT. Looking up the rest from reference TRBV18 and TRBJ2-3 gives the full variable domain: NAGVMQNPRHLVRRRGQEARLRCSPMKGHSHVYWYRQLPEEGLKFMVYLQKENIIDESGMPKERFSAEFPKEGPSILRIQQVVRGDSAAYFCASSEQGYGTDTQYFGPGTRLTVL.

The genes are TRBV4-3 and TRBJ2-3; D unclear. V gave up 2 bases and J gave up 7 bases, with 16 bases separating them. The CDR3 extends over 15 amino acids. Germline loops: CDR1 LGHNA, CDR2 YSLEER. CDR3 DNA: TGCGCCAGCAGCCAACAACCCTCCCCTGACAATACGCAGTATTTT. This translates into CASSQQPSPDNTQYF.

V gene TRBV28 combines with J gene TRBJ2-1, with D possibly being TRBD2 (6 bases). Trimming pared 3 bases from V and 0 bases from J, leaving 12 bases between. This CDR3 is built from 16 residues. The V gene's germline CDR1 is MDHEN and CDR2 SYDVKM. DNA for the CDR3: TGTGCCAGCAGTTTGGTCGTGACTAGCTCCTACAATGAGCAGTTCTTC. It translates to CASSLVVTSSYNEQFF. Filled out from reference TRBV28 and TRBJ2-1, the complete variable domain reads DVKVTQSSRYLVKRTGEKVFLECVQDMDHENMFWYRQDPGLGLRLIYFSYDVKMKEKGDIPEGYSVSREKKERFSLILESASTNQTSMYLCASSLVVTSSYNEQFFGPGTRLTVL.

The chain is built from TRBV28 and TRBJ1-6; the match to TRBD1 covers 7 bases. The V gene end was trimmed by 6 bases and the J gene end by 7 bases; junction bases not matched to a gene: 9. The CDR3 is made up of 15 amino acids. The V gene's germline CDR1 is MDHEN and CDR2 SYDVKM. The CDR3 is CASRLERGRNSPLHF. As DNA, the CDR3 is TGTGCCAGCAGACTTGAGAGGGGGCGCAATTCACCCCTCCACTTT. Full variable domain (outside the CDR3, taken from reference TRBV28 and TRBJ1-6): DVKVTQSSRYLVKRTGEKVFLECVQDMDHENMFWYRQDPGLGLRLIYFSYDVKMKEKGDIPEGYSVSREKKERFSLILESASTNQTSMYLCASRLERGRNSPLHFGNGTRLTVT.

The V call is TRBV27, the J call TRBJ2-7, with TRBD1 matching over 9 bases. CDR1 and CDR2 from the germline V gene are MNHEY and SMNVEV (reference sequence). The CDR3 length is 16 residues. With 1 base clipped from V and 0 bases from J, the junction kept 4 bases outside the gene matches. CDR3: CASSLLGQGSSYEQYV. The CDR3 bases are TGTGCCAGCAGTTTATTAGGACAGGGGAGCTCCTACGAGCAGTACGTC.

V gene TRBV5-4 combines with J gene TRBJ2-5; 7 bases are a match to TRBD2. With V trimmed by 0 bases and J by 10 bases, 6 bases remained unmatched. Germline V gives CDR1 SGHNT, CDR2 YYREEE (reference sequence). The CDR3 sequence is 13 residues long. CDR3 protein: CASSLGLAKGQYF. The CDR3 DNA follows: TGTGCCAGCAGCTTGGGACTAGCAAAGGGCCAGTACTTC.

This chain connects TRBV7-8 to TRBJ1-1; 11 positions agree with TRBD1. Looked up from germline, CDR1 is SGHVS and CDR2 is FQNEAQ. After removal of 5 bases from V and 1 base from J, the junction contained 3 bases not matched to a gene. The length of the CDR3 is 15 residues. DNA for the CDR3: TGTGCCAGCAGCCGGGACAGGGGGGAGAACACTGAAGCTTTCTTT. Encoded protein: CASSRDRGENTEAFF.

The chain uses TRBV18 and TRBJ1-5; D is ambiguous. From germline, CDR1 is KGHSH and CDR2 LQKENI. The ends were cut back, 2 bases at V and 0 bases at J, with 5 bases in the middle. CDR3 length: 14 residues. CDR3 nucleotide sequence: TGTGCCAGCTCACCAACGGATAGCAATCAGCCCCAGCATTTT. Translated, it gives CASSPTDSNQPQHF. Supplemented by reference TRBV18 and TRBJ1-5, the full variable domain reads NAGVMQNPRHLVRRRGQEARLRCSPMKGHSHVYWYRQLPEEGLKFMVYLQKENIIDESGMPKERFSAEFPKEGPSILRIQQVVRGDSAAYFCASSPTDSNQPQHFGDGTRLSIL.

V gene TRBV11-3 combines with J gene TRBJ2-5, with D unclear. The V and J ends lost 7 bases and 5 bases respectively, with 17 bases between them. This CDR3 comprises 14 residues. Germline CDR1 is SGHNT and CDR2 is YENEEA. The chain's CDR3 is CASNGPIRKETQYF. The CDR3 nucleotides read TGTGCCAGCAACGGGCCTATTCGAAAGGAGACCCAGTACTTC. Full variable domain (rest looked up from reference TRBV11-3 and TRBJ2-5): EAGVVQSPRYKIIEKKQPVAFWCNPISGHNTLYWYLQNLGQGPELLIRYENEEAVDDSQLPKDRFSAERLKGVDSTLKIQPAELGDSAVYLCASNGPIRKETQYFGPGTRLLVL.

The V gene is TRBV9, the J gene TRBJ2-1; D is possibly TRBD1 (6 bases). CDR3 length: 13 residues. The V and J ends lost 7 bases and 7 bases respectively, with 15 bases between them. The germline gives CDR1 SGDLS, CDR2 YYNGEE. Here the CDR3 DNA reads TGTGCCAGCTGCCGGGACATTGGGAATGAGCAGTTCTTC. Its protein product is CASCRDIGNEQFF. Full variable domain (rest looked up from reference TRBV9 and TRBJ2-1): DSGVTQTPKHLITATGQRVTLRCSPRSGDLSVYWYQQSLDQGLQFLIQYYNGEERAKGNILERFSAQQFPDLHSELNLSSLELGDSALYFCASCRDIGNEQFFGPGTRLTVL.

The CDR3 DNA reads as TGTGCCAGCAGCTTGGGAAGGGCCAACGAGCAGTACTTC. Translating it yields CASSLGRANEQYF. This chain uses TRBV7-2 with TRBJ2-7, with D uncertain. Germline CDR1 and CDR2: SGHTA and FQGNSA. This CDR3 has 13 amino acids. The V gene lost 3 bases and the J gene lost 5 bases, with 11 bases spanning the gap.

This clone was recorded only once. The rearrangement uses TRBV19 and TRBJ2-2; TRBD1 aligns across 12 bases. Germline-derived CDR1 and CDR2 are LNHDA and SQIVND (reference sequence). CDR3 size: 16 residues. V lost 4 bases and J lost 4; bases outside the gene matches: 4. CDR3 amino acids: CASSTGDRGPTGELFF. The CDR3, as DNA: TGTGCCAGTAGTACGGGGGACAGGGGGCCCACCGGGGAGCTGTTTTTT.

This chain joins TRBV28 and TRBJ1-1; the D is unclear. V was cut by 11 bases and J by 4 bases, with 14 bases left in between. Germline assignment: CDR1 MDHEN and CDR2 SYDVKM. The CDR3 runs 12 residues. CDR3 sequence reads: CASDSRVTEAFF. As DNA, the CDR3 is TGTGCCTCCGACTCGAGGGTCACTGAAGCTTTCTTT.

The V and J genes are TRBV5-6 and TRBJ1-2; D ambiguous. Between the trimmed V and J ends, which lost 2 bases and 2 bases, there was a span of 10 bases. This CDR3 spans 14 amino acids. Germline V gene lookup returns CDR1 SGHDT and CDR2 YYEEEE. Here the CDR3 DNA reads TGTGCCAGCAGCTTCGCAGGCGCGAACTATGGCTACACCTTC. As protein: CASSFAGANYGYTF. Drawing the rest from reference TRBV5-6 and TRBJ1-2, the complete variable domain is DAGVTQSPTHLIKTRGQQVTLRCSPKSGHDTVSWYQQALGQGPQFIFQYYEEEERQRGNFPDRFSGHQFPNYSSELNVNALLLGDSALYLCASSFAGANYGYTFGSGTRLTVV.

The rearrangement joins TRBV27 to TRBJ2-5; 7 bases align to TRBD1. Germline lookup yields CDR1 MNHEY and CDR2 SMNVEV (reference sequence). The CDR3 is made up of 14 amino acids. V shed 5 bases, J shed 3 bases, and the junction held 6 bases outside the gene matches. The CDR3 loop reads CASSLGTAKETQYF. In nucleotides, the CDR3 is TGTGCCAGCAGTCTGGGGACAGCCAAAGAGACCCAGTACTTC.

The rearrangement joins TRBV4-3 to TRBJ2-1; the D is unclear. The CDR3 runs to 14 residues. Germline V gene data show CDR1 as LGHNA and CDR2 as YSLEER. V lost 0 bases to trimming and J lost 5 bases, with 8 bases between them. The CDR3 DNA reads TGCGCCAGCAGCCAAGAGGCCGGCAACAATGAGCAGTTCTTC. This sequence encodes CASSQEAGNNEQFF.

The chain combines TRBV29-1 with TRBJ2-7; D is ambiguous. The CDR3 runs 14 residues. V lost 3 bases, J lost 3 bases, and 15 bases lay in between. Germline CDR1 reads SQVTM; CDR2 reads ANQGSEA. In DNA form, the CDR3 reads TGCAGCGTTGACTTCCGACGGTGGGACTACGAGCAGTACTTC. This gives the protein CSVDFRRWDYEQYF.

The chain employs TRBV9 and TRBJ2-2; 12 bases map to TRBD2. The germline gives CDR1 SGDLS, CDR2 YYNGEE. This CDR3 has 16 residues. V was clipped by 0 bases and J by 3 bases; unmatched bases: 0. In DNA, the CDR3 is TGTGCCAGCAGCGTAGCTAGCGGGAGGGACACCGGGGAGCTGTTTTTT. Protein: CASSVASGRDTGELFF.

The rearrangement links TRBV2 to TRBJ1-3; 9 bases map to TRBD1. Germline V gene sequence: CDR1 SNHLY, CDR2 FYNNEI. V trimming: 5 bases; J trimming: 1 base; junction bases outside the gene matches: 3. The CDR3 has 15 amino acids. This CDR3 is CASSLGQGSGNTIYF. Here the CDR3 DNA reads TGTGCCAGCAGTTTGGGACAGGGTTCTGGAAACACCATATATTTT. Variable domain in full (rest from reference TRBV2 and TRBJ1-3): EPEVTQTPSHQVTQMGQEVILRCVPISNHLYFYWYRQILGQKVEFLVSFYNNEISEKSEIFDDQFSVERPDGSNFTLKIRSTKLEDSAMYFCASSLGQGSGNTIYFGEGSWLTVV.

The chain couples TRBV27 to TRBJ1-5; a weak D match, TRBD1 (5 bases). This CDR3 is 12 amino acids long. V gave up 8 bases and J gave up 7 bases, with 12 bases separating them. Germline V lookup: CDR1 MNHEY, CDR2 SMNVEV (reference sequence). The DNA of the CDR3 is TGTGCCAGCGGCAGGGCACGGCAGCCCCAGCATTTT. Amino acids: CASGRARQPQHF.

The chain couples TRBV10-3 to TRBJ1-2, with D perhaps TRBD1 (5 bases). The CDR3 totals 12 residues. V was shortened by 6 bases and J by 7 bases, with 12 bases between the two germline ends. The germline CDR1 and CDR2 sequences are ENHRY and SYGVKD. CDR3 protein: CAISTGPFGYTF. For the CDR3, the DNA is TGTGCCATCAGCACAGGTCCTTTTGGCTACACCTTC.

This chain links TRBV5-5 with TRBJ2-3, with a possible D match to TRBD1 (6 bases). V lost 2 bases to trimming and J lost 0 bases, with 13 bases between them. The CDR3 is made up of 16 amino acids. CDR1 and CDR2 (germline): SGHKS, YYEKEE (reference sequence). The CDR3 coding sequence is TGTGCCAGCAGCTTCGGGACAATCGCTAGCACAGATACGCAGTATTTT. Amino acid sequence: CASSFGTIASTDTQYF.

The gene calls are TRBV2 and TRBJ2-6; 9 bases align to TRBD1. From germline, CDR1 is SNHLY and CDR2 FYNNEI. This CDR3 contains 16 residues. After removal of 6 bases from V and 4 bases from J, the junction contained 7 bases not matched to a gene. DNA of the CDR3: TGTGCCAGCAGAGGGGACAGGGCCAGCGGGGCCAACGTCCTGACTTTC. Its protein is CASRGDRASGANVLTF.

The rearrangement links TRBV19 to TRBJ2-3, with 7 bases identical to TRBD1. The CDR3 has 18 residues. V lost 7 bases to trimming and J lost 6 bases; unmatched junction nucleotides: 22. Germline loops: CDR1 LNHDA, CDR2 SQIVND (reference sequence). The chain's CDR3 is CASKRGGRDRLLWDTQYF. CDR3 in DNA: TGTGCCAGTAAGAGAGGAGGTCGGGACAGACTCCTTTGGGATACGCAGTATTTT.

V is TRBV7-9 and J is TRBJ1-6, with D possibly being TRBD1 (5 bases). This CDR3 spans 16 amino acids. V was cut by 1 base and J by 9 bases, with 16 bases left in between. The germline V gene encodes CDR1 SEHNR and CDR2 FQNEAQ (reference sequence). This CDR3 is CASSLDRGARASPLHF. The CDR3 DNA reads TGTGCCAGCAGCTTAGATCGTGGGGCCAGGGCTTCACCCCTCCACTTT.

The rearrangement links TRBV15 to TRBJ2-5; a weak D match, TRBD1 (5 bases). The CDR3 consists of 14 residues. Trimming pared 0 bases from V and 5 bases from J, leaving 10 bases between. Germline V gene data show CDR1 as LNHNV and CDR2 as YYDKDF (reference sequence). This chain's CDR3 is CATSRDRGLETQYF. DNA for the CDR3: TGTGCCACCAGCAGAGATAGGGGCCTGGAGACCCAGTACTTC.

The chain carries TRBV5-4 and TRBJ1-5; D unclear. The CDR3 contains 14 residues. Germline loops: CDR1 SGHNT, CDR2 YYREEE (reference sequence). Trimming removed 4 bases at V and 4 bases at J, with 12 bases between. The CDR3 here is CASSKKGENQPQHF. The CDR3 DNA is TGTGCCAGCAGCAAAAAGGGAGAGAATCAGCCCCAGCATTTT.

The chain recombines TRBV9 with TRBJ2-3, with 9 bases fitting TRBD2. Germline CDR1 SGDLS, CDR2 YYNGEE. This CDR3 has 17 residues. V lost 4 bases, J lost 3 bases, and 12 bases stayed unmatched. CDR3 sequence reads: CASSPRLGAGGTDTQYF. The CDR3 coding sequence is TGTGCCAGCAGCCCCCGTCTAGGAGCGGGGGGAACAGATACGCAGTATTTT.

The chain employs TRBV18 and TRBJ1-2; D is possibly TRBD1 (5 bases). The germline gives CDR1 KGHSH, CDR2 LQKENI. Trimming stripped 6 bases from V and 1 base from J, with 9 bases between. The CDR3 contains 13 residues. The CDR3 DNA reads TGTGCCAGCTCTCAGAGGGGTAACTATGGCTACACCTTC. Translated: CASSQRGNYGYTF.

The chain links TRBV5-1 to TRBJ2-1, with 13 bases aligning to TRBD2. V lost 0 bases, J lost 6 bases, and 6 bases stayed unmatched. This CDR3 spans 17 amino acids. Germline CDR1 reads SGHRS; CDR2 reads YFSETQ. The CDR3: CASSLARLAGGVNEQFF. CDR3 nucleotide sequence: TGCGCCAGCAGCTTGGCAAGACTAGCGGGGGGAGTCAATGAGCAGTTCTTC. Based on the CDR3 plus reference TRBV5-1 and TRBJ2-1, the full variable domain is KAGVTQTPRYLIKTRGQQVTLSCSPISGHRSVSWYQQTPGQGLQFLFEYFSETQRNKGNFPGRFSGRQFSNSRSEMNVSTLELGDSALYLCASSLARLAGGVNEQFFGPGTRLTVL.